The 9 T cell receptor beta chains presented below share a single source sample, sequenced in a study of CD8 T cells in ankylosing spondylitis. The study's findings and limits: Blood from ankylosing spondylitis patients appeared to carry a characteristic roughly 8-variant TCR beta motif.

No antigen has been assigned to these receptors. TCRdb reprocessed the 5' RACE reads via MiXCR and lists one record per CDR3 protein. The table shows 750,000 to 850,000 distinct CDR3 sequences, with 12% occurring only once. The sample comprised blood, either unsorted or a sorted T cell fraction (not recorded which). Receptor source: a male donor with ankylosing spondylitis.

The CDR3 region is CASSETLIAGRSTDTQYF. The CDR3 nucleotides are TGCGCCAGCAGTGAGACCCTAATCGCCGGGAGGAGCACAGATACGCAGTATTTT. This chain connects TRBV10-1 to TRBJ2-3, with 7 bases fitting TRBD2. Germline CDR1 and CDR2: WNHNN and SYGVQD (reference sequence). The CDR3 spans 18 residues. Losses at the gene ends were 2 bases for V and 0 bases for J; bases not matched to a gene: 11.

The sample holds a few counts of this clonotype. The chain is built from TRBV5-4 and TRBJ1-2; D gene ambiguous. Germline CDR1 and CDR2: SGHNT and YYREEE (reference sequence). The ends were cut back, 4 bases at V and 0 bases at J, with 16 bases in the middle. The CDR3 is 16 amino acids. The CDR3 region is CASSRGVWQTNYGYTF. The CDR3 region has the DNA TGTGCCAGCAGCCGAGGCGTTTGGCAGACTAACTATGGCTACACCTTC.

This clonotype turned up a few times. CDR3 in amino acids: CASSRIPASGSGNEQFF. The CDR3 coding sequence is TGTGCCAGCAGCCGCATCCCGGCTAGCGGGAGTGGAAATGAGCAGTTCTTC. The genes are TRBV7-2 and TRBJ2-1; TRBD2 agrees at 10 bases. Germline CDR1 reads SGHTA; CDR2 reads FQGNSA. The CDR3 length is 17 residues. The V and J ends lost 5 bases and 7 bases, in that order; junction bases with no gene match: 14.

This clonotype was observed at least ten times. The rearrangement links TRBV15 to TRBJ2-7, with D hard to call. Germline assignment: CDR1 LNHNV and CDR2 YYDKDF (reference sequence). Trimming took off 2 bases at V and 4 bases at J, with 6 bases between the two ends. The CDR3 spans 12 residues. For the CDR3, the DNA is TGTGCCACCAGCAGAACGAGTTACGAGCAGTACTTC. This encodes CATSRTSYEQYF.

V and J are TRBV15 and TRBJ2-7; D not certain. V was trimmed by 9 bases and J by 1 base, leaving 13 bases between them. From germline, CDR1 is LNHNV and CDR2 YYDKDF (reference sequence). This CDR3 region has 13 residues. The CDR3 here is CATTQGLSYEQYF. The CDR3 region has the DNA TGTGCCACGACACAAGGCTTATCCTACGAGCAGTACTTC.

This clonotype was detected a few times. This chain joins TRBV5-6 and TRBJ2-3; D possibly uses TRBD1 or TRBD2 (5 bases each). V was pared by 2 bases and J by 6 bases, with 16 bases between. The CDR3 is made up of 15 amino acids. Per the germline V gene, CDR1 is SGHDT and CDR2 is YYEEEE. CDR3 sequence: CASSLTGAGGDTQYF. As DNA, the CDR3 is TGTGCCAGCAGCTTAACCGGGGCTGGTGGGGATACGCAGTATTTT. Variable domain in full (rest from reference TRBV5-6 and TRBJ2-3): DAGVTQSPTHLIKTRGQQVTLRCSPKSGHDTVSWYQQALGQGPQFIFQYYEEEERQRGNFPDRFSGHQFPNYSSELNVNALLLGDSALYLCASSLTGAGGDTQYFGPGTRLTVL.

This clonotype occurred many times. The chain's CDR3 is CASSSGLADYNEQFF. The CDR3 nucleotides are TGCGCCAGCAGCTCGGGACTAGCGGACTACAATGAGCAGTTCTTC. V is TRBV5-1 and J is TRBJ2-1; 11 bases line up with TRBD2. CDR1 is SGHRS, CDR2 YFSETQ, per germline. The trim removed 3 bases at V and 3 bases at J, leaving 2 bases unmatched. The CDR3 is 15 residues long.

V usage is TRBV6-5 and J usage is TRBJ2-5, with D maybe TRBD1 (6 bases). Germline V gene lookup returns CDR1 MNHEY and CDR2 SVGAGI. V lost 2 bases and J 1 base, leaving 14 bases between the germline ends. The CDR3 has 16 residues. The CDR3 reads CASSYGGRGTQETQYF. The CDR3 DNA reads TGTGCCAGCAGTTACGGTGGCAGGGGTACCCAAGAGACCCAGTACTTC.

Concerning this clonotype: Without the conserved terminal phenylalanine or tryptophan, this CDR3 likely stems from a read error. The DNA is omitted, as the CDR3 cannot be located on it reliably, and the CDR3 follows TCRdb's listing. This rearrangement joins TRBV6-2 or TRBV6-3 to TRBJ2-3; the D call of TRBD1 is as the table states it, not checked on the DNA. Germline CDR1 and CDR2: MNHEY and SVGEGT. 12 amino acids form the CDR3, both terminal residues included. CDR3 sequence reads: CASSSRGERWNY.